Shown below are 3 T cell receptor beta chains from a single sample sequenced in a study of beta chain features in type 1 diabetes. Every isolated RNA sample was fully reverse transcribed, so sequencing captured expressed TCRB transcripts. Assay used: immunoSEQ multiplex PCR; TCRdb lists only in-frame clones, some missing. Of under 350,000 clones listed, less than 30% were seen once; the top ten hold about 0.012%. Their cognate antigens are unknown. Study results and caveats: A moderate, significant TCRB CDR3 shortening appeared in type 1 diabetes across four CD4+ subsets.

Sequencing was carried out using naive CD4+ T cells from blood. Receptor source: a woman aged 25 to 39 with type 1 diabetes.

The V call is TRBV7-2, the J call TRBJ2-3; the match to TRBD1 covers 9 bases. Germline V gene sequence: CDR1 SGHTA, CDR2 FQGNSA. V was pared by 5 bases and J by 4 bases, with 4 bases of the junction left unmatched. The CDR3 spans 14 residues. The CDR3 loop is CASSPQGAADTQYF. The CDR3 DNA follows: TGTGCCAGCAGCCCACAGGGGGCGGCAGATACGCAGTATTTT.

The sample holds a few counts of this clone. This chain links TRBV29-1 with TRBJ1-5; no definite D call. V dropped 7 bases and J dropped 3 bases, with 13 bases sitting between them. The CDR3 covers 13 residues. CDR1 is SQVTM, CDR2 ANQGSEA, per germline. The CDR3 DNA sequence: TGCAGCGCCTTATCAGGAATCAATCAGCCCCAGCATTTT. Translating gives CSALSGINQPQHF.

The rearrangement uses TRBV28 and TRBJ2-2; D ambiguous. This CDR3 has 12 residues. Trimming shortened V by 3 bases and J by 3 bases, and 2 bases separated the two germline ends. Per the germline V gene, CDR1 is MDHEN and CDR2 is SYDVKM. CDR3 sequence: CASSFDTGELFF. The CDR3 DNA sequence: TGTGCCAGCAGTTTCGACACCGGGGAGCTGTTTTTT.